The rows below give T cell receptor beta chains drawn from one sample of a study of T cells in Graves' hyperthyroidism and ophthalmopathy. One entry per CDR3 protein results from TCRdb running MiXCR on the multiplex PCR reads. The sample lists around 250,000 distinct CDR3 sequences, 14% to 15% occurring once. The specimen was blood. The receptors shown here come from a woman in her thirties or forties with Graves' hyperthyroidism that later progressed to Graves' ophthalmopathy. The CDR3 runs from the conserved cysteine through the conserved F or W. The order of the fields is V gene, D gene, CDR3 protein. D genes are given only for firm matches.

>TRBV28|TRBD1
CASSPHSGRGRGNTIYF
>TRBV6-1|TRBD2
CASSEGPSGNYEQYF
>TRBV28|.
CASTGSYEQYF
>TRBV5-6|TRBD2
CASSFRLAGSYEQYF
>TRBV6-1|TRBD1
CDSSEDRGFEAFF
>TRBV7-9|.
CASSLAGASGSTDTQYF
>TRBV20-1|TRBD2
CSASPLAGVIYEQYF
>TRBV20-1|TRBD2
CSARDVLADYNEQFF
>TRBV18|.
CASSPPAGTAIAQYF
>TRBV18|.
CASSPQALDTIYF
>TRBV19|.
CASSVSGARVYTEAFF
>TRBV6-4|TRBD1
CASSLRPTGGAVIGELFF
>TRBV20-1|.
CSARVQSSGANVLTF
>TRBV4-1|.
CASSHPLGSSEQYF
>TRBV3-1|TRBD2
CASRPKGLAGVNEQFF
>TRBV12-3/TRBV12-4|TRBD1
CASSSTGGEQYF
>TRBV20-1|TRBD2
CSASPAYRMIQREGPSTDTQYF
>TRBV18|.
CASSPPVLRYTGELFF
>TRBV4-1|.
CASSRVSGLATEAFF
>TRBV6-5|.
CASSYGPQGRNGYTF
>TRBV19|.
CASSREGRGSADTQYF
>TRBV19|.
CASSTGAGGVGEQYF
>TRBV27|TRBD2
CASSILSGRFNEQFF
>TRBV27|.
CASSFGTQETQYF
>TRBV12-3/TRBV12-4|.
CASSFHPGHGYTF
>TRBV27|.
CASSLRLLNYNEQFF
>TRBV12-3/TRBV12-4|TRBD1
CASSTPRDSVSNFQSEAFF
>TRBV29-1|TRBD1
CSVGGYGVVGTGTTEAFF
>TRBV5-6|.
CASTFRVTGELFF
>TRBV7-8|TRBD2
CASSSREGRGEQFF
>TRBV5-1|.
CASSLMDTGTEAFF
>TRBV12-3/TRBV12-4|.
CASKGGGEQYF
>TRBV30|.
CAWTGSSYNEQFF
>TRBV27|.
CASSKRGSQETQYF